This T cell receptor beta chain is from a study of blood T cell repertoires in COVID-19. The count of this clone is one. Clones were sequenced by immunoSEQ multiplex PCR, and TCRdb holds only the in-frame ones, with some missing. The sample shows a few hundred thousand clones, roughly 91% of them seen only once. Germline V gives CDR1 SGHNT, CDR2 YENEEA. Trimming took 5 bases from V and 10 from J, leaving 21 bases between them. This CDR3 comprises 15 residues. The sample consisted of PBMCs or T cells enriched from blood (not recorded which). The TCR sequence derives from a woman aged 55-75 years in a cohort exposed to, infected with or recovered from COVID-19 (not recorded which). The V gene is TRBV11-3, the J gene TRBJ2-1; D is possibly TRBD2 (7 bases). In nucleotides, the CDR3 is TGTGCCAGCAGCCCAGGGGAAGGGAGCGGGACCGAGCAGTTCTTC. Translation: CASSPGEGSGTEQFF. The variable domain in full, completed from reference TRBV11-3 and TRBJ2-1, reads EAGVVQSPRYKIIEKKQPVAFWCNPISGHNTLYWYLQNLGQGPELLIRYENEEAVDDSQLPKDRFSAERLKGVDSTLKIQPAELGDSAVYLCASSPGEGSGTEQFFGPGTRLTVL.